This T cell receptor (beta chain) was captured in a study of blood T cell repertoires in COVID-19. On the study more broadly: The United States, Italy and Spain provided the acute and convalescent COVID-19 samples.

In the source study's methods: Reference gene primer amplification in the assay estimated nucleated cell counts. The repertoire was sequenced with immunoSEQ multiplex PCR; TCRdb's copy has only in-frame clones and lacks some. The V and J calls and clone size come from that table; D and trimming were worked out from the DNA. The data contain 99,000 or so clones, 91% of them singletons. The clonotype was recovered from a human donor in a cohort sampled during active COVID-19. Sequences were obtained from peripheral blood.

This chain's CDR3 is CASTSLFSNSPLHF. DNA for the CDR3: TGTGCCAGCACTAGCCTGTTTAGCAATTCACCCCTCCACTTT. V is TRBV2 and J is TRBJ1-6, with D uncertain. From germline, CDR1 is SNHLY and CDR2 FYNNEI. Between the trimmed V and J ends, which lost 7 bases and 7 bases, there was a span of 14 bases. This CDR3 has 14 residues.